A single sample is the source of the 19 T cell receptor beta chains below, sequenced in a study of control samples from healthy donors and cancer patients. The data were produced by immunoSEQ multiplex PCR, yet TCRdb's version contains in-frame clones alone and is incomplete. This repertoire shows 60,000 to 80,000 clones, roughly 84% found once; its top ten account for around 3.8%. The sequenced material came from blood. All receptors come from a woman in her fifties or sixties in good health.

The sample holds a few counts of this clone. The chain is built from TRBV5-1 and TRBJ1-1; 7 nucleotides align to TRBD1. CDR3 size: 14 residues. Germline V gives CDR1 SGHRS, CDR2 YFSETQ. Trimming at V came to 4 bases and at J to 1 base, leaving 4 bases not matched to a gene. The CDR3 DNA reads as TGCGCCAGCAGCGAACAGGGGTCGAACACTGAAGCTTTCTTT. Encoded protein: CASSEQGSNTEAFF.

This chain links TRBV27 with TRBJ2-1; 7 bases line up with TRBD2. This CDR3 region has 15 residues. The trim removed 2 bases at V and 0 bases at J, leaving 1 base unmatched. The germline CDR1 and CDR2 sequences are MNHEY and SMNVEV (reference sequence). DNA for the CDR3: TGTGCCAGCAGTTTAGCGGGAGCCTCCTACAATGAGCAGTTCTTC. Its protein product is CASSLAGASYNEQFF.

The J gene is TRBJ2-3, the V gene TRBV5-5, with 8 bases identical to TRBD1. V was clipped by 7 bases and J by 6 bases; unmatched bases: 10. In germline, CDR1 is SGHKS, CDR2 YYEKEE (reference sequence). This CDR3 spans 14 amino acids. The CDR3 DNA reads TGTGCCAGCTCGGCAGGGGGCATTGGGGATACGCAGTATTTT. Translated: CASSAGGIGDTQYF.

This sequence joins TRBV19 and TRBJ2-5; D unresolved. Per the germline V gene, CDR1 is LNHDA and CDR2 is SQIVND (reference sequence). This CDR3 spans 13 amino acids. V gave up 8 bases and J gave up 4 bases, with 14 bases separating them. CDR3 region: CASGTGMRETQYF. DNA of the CDR3: TGTGCCAGTGGTACTGGAATGCGAGAGACCCAGTACTTC.

V usage is TRBV19 and J usage is TRBJ1-4; possible D gene TRBD1, 5 bases. The germline CDR1 and CDR2 sequences are LNHDA and SQIVND (reference sequence). Between the trimmed V and J ends, which lost 7 bases and 0 bases, there was a span of 15 bases. The CDR3 spans 16 residues. CDR3 in amino acids: CASTPRGHPTNEKLFF. CDR3 in DNA: TGTGCCAGTACCCCCCGCGGACACCCAACTAATGAAAAACTGTTTTTT.

The chain carries TRBV24-1 and TRBJ2-1; 9 bases line up with TRBD1. Germline V gene lookup returns CDR1 KGHDR and CDR2 SFDVKD. V gave up 1 base and J gave up 2 bases; unmatched junction bases: 2. CDR3 length equals 16 residues. The chain's CDR3 is CATSDFTGGAYNEQFF. CDR3 coding DNA: TGTGCCACCAGTGATTTTACAGGGGGCGCCTACAATGAGCAGTTCTTC.

This clone was seen only a few times. This chain uses TRBV5-1 with TRBJ2-5; D may be TRBD1 (6 bases). V was shortened by 4 bases and J by 5 bases, with 15 bases between the two germline ends. The CDR3 is 14 residues long. Per the germline V gene, CDR1 is SGHRS and CDR2 is YFSETQ. The CDR3 here is CASSILGQKETQYF. The DNA for the CDR3 is TGCGCCAGCAGCATCCTTGGACAGAAGGAGACCCAGTACTTC.

The genes are TRBV2 and TRBJ2-7; D may match TRBD1 or TRBD2 (5 bases each). The germline CDR1 and CDR2 sequences are SNHLY and FYNNEI. V shed 4 bases and J shed 5 bases, with 18 bases lying between them. This CDR3 comprises 15 residues. The CDR3 sequence: CASSGGTGASDEQYF. The CDR3 nucleotides are TGTGCCAGCAGTGGTGGAACCGGGGCATCGGACGAGCAGTACTTC.

The rearrangement uses TRBV7-9 and TRBJ2-5; TRBD2 aligns across 10 bases. The CDR3 length is 14 residues. Germline V CDR1 and CDR2: SEHNR, FQNEAQ (reference sequence). V gave up 4 bases and J gave up 5 bases; unmatched junction bases: 4. As DNA, the CDR3 is TGTGCCAGCAGCTCTAGCGGGAGAAAGGAGACCCAGTACTTC. Translated: CASSSSGRKETQYF.

V usage is TRBV28 and J usage is TRBJ2-7; no firm D call. V gave up 3 bases and J gave up 6 bases, with 12 bases separating them. Germline CDR1 and CDR2: MDHEN and SYDVKM. The CDR3 has 13 amino acids. CDR3 sequence reads: CASSLVVRGEQYF. CDR3 DNA: TGTGCCAGCAGTTTGGTCGTAAGAGGCGAGCAGTACTTC.

The J gene is TRBJ2-7, the V gene TRBV5-4, with 9 bases identical to TRBD1. CDR3 length: 15 amino acids. V lost 4 bases and J lost 2; bases outside the gene matches: 7. The germline CDR1 and CDR2 sequences are SGHNT and YYREEE (reference sequence). For the CDR3, the DNA is TGTGCCAGCAGCCCTGACAGGGGGTCCCCCTACGAGCAGTACTTC. Its translation: CASSPDRGSPYEQYF.

The chain has TRBV12-3 or TRBV12-4 and TRBJ2-5; 10 bases line up with TRBD1. Trimming at V came to 6 bases and at J to 2 bases, leaving 0 bases not matched to a gene. The CDR3 sequence is 13 residues long. CDR3 protein: CASRDRGQETQYF. The CDR3 bases are TGTGCCAGCAGGGACAGGGGGCAAGAGACCCAGTACTTC.

The chain recombines TRBV5-1 with TRBJ2-1; 8 bases agree with TRBD1. The trim removed 4 bases at V and 6 bases at J, leaving 3 bases unmatched. The CDR3 covers 13 residues. Germline CDR1 and CDR2: SGHRS and YFSETQ. In nucleotides, the CDR3 is TGCGCCAGCAGCCTAACAGGGGGCAATGAGCAGTTCTTC. This gives the protein CASSLTGGNEQFF.

This chain connects TRBV5-1 to TRBJ1-1; no definite D call. CDR3 length: 15 amino acids. V shed 0 bases and J shed 0 bases, with 9 bases lying between them. Germline CDR1 reads SGHRS; CDR2 reads YFSETQ. CDR3: CASSLEPTMNTEAFF. For the CDR3, the DNA is TGCGCCAGCAGCTTGGAGCCAACAATGAACACTGAAGCTTTCTTT.

This chain links TRBV25-1 with TRBJ1-5, with unresolved D. Per germline, CDR1 MGHDK and CDR2 SYGVNS. The CDR3 is 14 amino acids. Trimming shortened V by 1 base and J by 4 bases, and 8 bases separated the two germline ends. The CDR3 sequence: CASSEFAANQPQHF. CDR3 DNA sequence: TGTGCCAGCAGTGAATTCGCAGCGAATCAGCCCCAGCATTTT.

The genes are TRBV7-8 and TRBJ2-5; 7 nucleotides match TRBD1. Losses at the gene ends were 3 bases for V and 1 base for J; bases not matched to a gene: 2. Germline CDR1 is SGHVS and CDR2 is FQNEAQ. This CDR3 comprises 14 residues. In nucleotides, the CDR3 is TGTGCCAGCAGCTTGACAGGGTCCCAAGAGACCCAGTACTTC. Its translation: CASSLTGSQETQYF.

The chain combines TRBV15 with TRBJ1-3, with no clear D. V lost 5 bases to trimming and J lost 0 bases, with 14 bases between them. CDR1 LNHNV and CDR2 YYDKDF come from the germline V gene (reference sequence). The CDR3 extends over 16 amino acids. CDR3 in DNA: TGTGCCACCAGCTCCCGTGACGTACTCTCTGGAAACACCATATATTTT. Translation: CATSSRDVLSGNTIYF.

The V and J genes are TRBV3-1 (or the pseudogene TRBV3-2) and TRBJ1-5; 11 bases are a match to TRBD1. The germline V gene encodes CDR1 LGHDT and CDR2 YNNKEL (reference sequence). The junction had 6 bases not matched to a gene; V was cut back by 3 bases and J by 5 bases. The CDR3 consists of 16 residues. The CDR3 bases are TGTGCCAGCAGCCAGGACAGGGGGCGTGGGGATCAGCCCCAGCATTTT. This encodes CASSQDRGRGDQPQHF.

The sample holds one count of this clone. This chain joins TRBV3-1 (or the pseudogene TRBV3-2) and TRBJ2-3, with TRBD2 as a possible D gene (6 bases). The CDR3 totals 15 residues. Germline V gives CDR1 LGHDT, CDR2 YNNKEL (reference sequence). V gave up 2 bases and J gave up 1 base, with 10 bases separating them. CDR3 sequence: CASSQRGKGTDTQYF. The CDR3 DNA reads TGTGCCAGCAGCCAACGGGGGAAGGGCACAGATACGCAGTATTTT.